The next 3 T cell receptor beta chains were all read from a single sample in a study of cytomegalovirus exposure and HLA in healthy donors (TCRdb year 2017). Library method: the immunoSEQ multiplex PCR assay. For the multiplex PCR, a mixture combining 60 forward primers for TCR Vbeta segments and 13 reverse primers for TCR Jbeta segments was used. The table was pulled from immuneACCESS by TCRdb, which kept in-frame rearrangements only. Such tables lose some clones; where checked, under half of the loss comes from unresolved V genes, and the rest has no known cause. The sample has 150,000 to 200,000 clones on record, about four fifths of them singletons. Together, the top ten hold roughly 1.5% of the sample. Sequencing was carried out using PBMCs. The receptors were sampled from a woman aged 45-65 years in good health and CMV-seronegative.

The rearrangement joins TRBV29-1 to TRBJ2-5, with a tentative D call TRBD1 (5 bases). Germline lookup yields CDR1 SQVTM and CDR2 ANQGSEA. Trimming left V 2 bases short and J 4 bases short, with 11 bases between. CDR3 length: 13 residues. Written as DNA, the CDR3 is TGCAGCGTTGAACTCCAGGGTTTAGAGACCCAGTACTTC. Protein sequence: CSVELQGLETQYF.

The CDR3 DNA is TGTGCCAGCTCACCGAACCCGACTGCGATCGGAACTGAAGCTTTCTTT. Residues: CASSPNPTAIGTEAFF. The V and J genes are TRBV18 and TRBJ1-1; no definite D call. The CDR3 is made up of 16 amino acids. Germline lookup yields CDR1 KGHSH and CDR2 LQKENI. The V gene lost 3 bases and the J gene lost 5 bases, with 19 bases spanning the gap.

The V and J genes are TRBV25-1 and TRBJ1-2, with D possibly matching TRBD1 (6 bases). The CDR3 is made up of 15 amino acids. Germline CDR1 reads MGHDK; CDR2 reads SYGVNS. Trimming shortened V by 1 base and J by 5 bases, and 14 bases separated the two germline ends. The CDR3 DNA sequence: TGTGCCAGCAGTGAATGGGGCATGGGGGCGTATGGCTACACCTTC. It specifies CASSEWGMGAYGYTF.